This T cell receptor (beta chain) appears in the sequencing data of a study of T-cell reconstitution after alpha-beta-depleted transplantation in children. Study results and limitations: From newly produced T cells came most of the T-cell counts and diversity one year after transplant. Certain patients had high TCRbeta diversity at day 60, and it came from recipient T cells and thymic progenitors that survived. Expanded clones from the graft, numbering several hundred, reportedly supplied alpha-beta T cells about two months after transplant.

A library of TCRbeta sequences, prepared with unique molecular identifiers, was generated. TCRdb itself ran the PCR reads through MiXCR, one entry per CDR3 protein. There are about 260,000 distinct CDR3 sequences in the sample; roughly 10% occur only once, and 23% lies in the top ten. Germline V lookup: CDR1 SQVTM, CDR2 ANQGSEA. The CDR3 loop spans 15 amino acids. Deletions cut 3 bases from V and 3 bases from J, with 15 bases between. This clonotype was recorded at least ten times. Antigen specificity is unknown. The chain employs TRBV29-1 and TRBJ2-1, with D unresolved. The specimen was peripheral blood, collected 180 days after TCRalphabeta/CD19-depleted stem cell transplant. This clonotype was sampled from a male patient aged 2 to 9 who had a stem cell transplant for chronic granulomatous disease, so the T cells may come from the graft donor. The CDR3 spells CSVDPGGNYYNEQFF. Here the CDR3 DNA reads TGCAGCGTTGACCCTGGCGGTAACTACTACAATGAGCAGTTCTTC.